This TCR beta chain was identified in a study of T-cell memory formation after mild COVID-19. Study-level results: CD4/CD8 balance characterized clones contracting day 15 to 85, and CD4+ skew characterized later expanders. Nothing confirmed that second-wave clones peaking on day 37 were specific for SARS-CoV-2. The CD4+ clones that contracted clustered mainly within CM and EM, and the CD8+ clones concentrated in EMRA.

Libraries for TCRalpha and TCRbeta carried sample barcodes and unique molecular identifiers via 5'RACE. One entry per CDR3 protein results from TCRdb running MiXCR on the 5' RACE reads. The sample lists 250,000 to 300,000 distinct CDR3 sequences, 15% to 20% seen once, with approximately 25% in the top ten. The CDR3 contains 13 residues. V was cut by 4 bases and J by 4 bases, with 13 bases left in between. Germline V gene sequence: CDR1 SQVTM, CDR2 ANQGSEA. About this clonotype: Antigen unknown.

This receptor was obtained from a man aged 18 to 29 who had mild COVID-19 (a few samples of this study predate the infection). Cell type and time point are not known. V usage is TRBV29-1 and J usage is TRBJ1-2; D perhaps matches TRBD1 (6 bases). Sequencing input: PBMCs or a T cell subset sorted from them (not recorded which). DNA for the CDR3: TGCAGCGTTGGCGGCAGGGGAGGCTATGGCTACACCTTC. Amino acids: CSVGGRGGYGYTF.